The TCR beta chain described here comes from a study of cytomegalovirus exposure and HLA in healthy donors. Clones were read by immunoSEQ multiplex PCR, and TCRdb kept only the in-frame ones, dropping some. The sample consists of about 130,000 clones, 70% to 90% of them appearing once. Comment on this clone: Antigen unknown.

The study drew the donors from its approximately 110-subject validation cohort, separate from the approximately 700-subject first cohort. The CDR3 has 16 residues. Trimming cost V 3 bases and J 7 bases, with 16 bases left between them. Germline values: CDR1 MGHRA, CDR2 YSYEKL. Whole-study findings and limits: Reports described diagnosis of cytomegalovirus status by the classifier as highly specific and sensitive.

The chain recombines TRBV4-1 with TRBJ1-6, with D perhaps matching TRBD1 (6 bases). The TCR comes from a woman aged 30 to 39 in good health and CMV-seropositive. Sequenced: PBMCs. CDR3 nucleotide sequence: TGCGCCAGCAGCCAGACGTTCAGGGGCAGCAATTCACCCCTCCACTTT. As protein: CASSQTFRGSNSPLHF.